This is a list of T cell receptor beta chains from one sample in a study of cytomegalovirus exposure and HLA in healthy donors. This table comes from immunoSEQ multiplex PCR, and its TCRdb copy is limited to in-frame clones, with some not included. The sample holds roughly 200,000 clones, roughly 68% seen once. Input material: PBMCs. The receptors here all came from a man aged 35-49 years in good health and CMV-seropositive. The CDR3 runs from the conserved cysteine through the conserved F or W. Each record gives: V gene, clone size, D gene, J gene, CDR3 protein, CDR3 DNA. D genes are given only for firm matches. The size field is filled for only some rows; it gives once, few, many or a size class.

v_call: TRBV5-8; clone_size: few; d_call: -; j_call: TRBJ1-4; cdr3_aa: CASSTGLRHQNEKLFF; cdr3_nt: TGTGCCAGCAGCACGGGACTTCGACACCAAAATGAAAAACTGTTTTTT
v_call: TRBV19; clone_size: -; d_call: -; j_call: TRBJ1-1; cdr3_aa: CASSIRPGDTEAFF; cdr3_nt: TGTGCCAGTAGTATACGGCCGGGGGACACTGAAGCTTTCTTT
v_call: TRBV5-4; clone_size: -; d_call: TRBD1; j_call: TRBJ2-7; cdr3_aa: CASSRDRVSYEQYF; cdr3_nt: TGTGCCAGCAGCCGGGACAGGGTATCCTACGAGCAGTACTTC
v_call: TRBV28; clone_size: -; d_call: TRBD2; j_call: TRBJ2-5; cdr3_aa: CASSSPPGTSTETQYF; cdr3_nt: TGTGCCAGCAGTTCCCCCCCCGGGACTAGCACGGAGACCCAGTACTTC
v_call: TRBV5-5; clone_size: -; d_call: TRBD1; j_call: TRBJ1-1; cdr3_aa: CASSGRRQGSEAFF; cdr3_nt: TGTGCCAGCAGCGGTCGTAGACAGGGATCCGAAGCTTTCTTT
v_call: TRBV5-1; clone_size: -; d_call: -; j_call: TRBJ1-1; cdr3_aa: CASSSTANTEAFF; cdr3_nt: TGCGCCAGCAGCTCAACAGCGAACACTGAAGCTTTCTTT
v_call: TRBV5-5; clone_size: -; d_call: TRBD1; j_call: TRBJ1-2; cdr3_aa: CASSFDRDNYGYTF; cdr3_nt: TGTGCCAGCAGCTTTGACAGGGATAACTATGGCTACACCTTC
v_call: TRBV19; clone_size: once; d_call: -; j_call: TRBJ2-1; cdr3_aa: CASSIGGDNEQFF; cdr3_nt: TGTGCCAGTAGTATAGGCGGGGACAATGAGCAGTTCTTC
v_call: TRBV21-1; clone_size: -; d_call: -; j_call: TRBJ1-1; cdr3_aa: CASSKESRDRGLAFF; cdr3_nt: TGTGCCAGCAGCAAAGAGAGCCGGGACAGGGGCTTAGCTTTCTTT
v_call: TRBV25-1; clone_size: few; d_call: TRBD1; j_call: TRBJ1-2; cdr3_aa: CASSGQGGYTF; cdr3_nt: TGTGCCAGCAGTGGACAGGGAGGCTACACCTTC
v_call: TRBV7-8; clone_size: -; d_call: -; j_call: TRBJ2-2; cdr3_aa: CASSLSTPNTGELFF; cdr3_nt: TGTGCCAGCAGCCTATCAACTCCGAACACCGGGGAGCTGTTTTTT
v_call: TRBV28; clone_size: -; d_call: -; j_call: TRBJ2-7; cdr3_aa: CASSLKGGTYEQYF; cdr3_nt: TGTGCCAGCAGTTTAAAAGGGGGAACCTACGAGCAGTACTTC
v_call: TRBV27; clone_size: -; d_call: -; j_call: TRBJ2-2; cdr3_aa: CASSFGLNTGELFF; cdr3_nt: TGTGCCAGCAGTTTTGGACTTAACACCGGGGAGCTGTTTTTT
v_call: TRBV28; clone_size: -; d_call: TRBD1; j_call: TRBJ1-5; cdr3_aa: CASSPGQGGQPQHF; cdr3_nt: TGTGCCAGCAGTCCGGGACAGGGAGGTCAGCCCCAGCATTTT
v_call: TRBV11-3; clone_size: -; d_call: -; j_call: TRBJ2-1; cdr3_aa: CASSSPGDEQFF; cdr3_nt: TGTGCCAGCAGCTCTCCAGGGGACGAGCAGTTCTTC
v_call: TRBV7-9; clone_size: once; d_call: TRBD1; j_call: TRBJ1-5; cdr3_aa: CASSLTDRGNQPQHF; cdr3_nt: TGTGCCAGCAGCTTAACAGACAGGGGCAATCAGCCCCAGCATTTT
v_call: TRBV7-2; clone_size: -; d_call: -; j_call: TRBJ1-1; cdr3_aa: CASSLQGIGNTEAFF; cdr3_nt: TGTGCCAGCAGCTTACAGGGAATAGGGAACACTGAAGCTTTCTTT
v_call: TRBV5-8; clone_size: -; d_call: -; j_call: TRBJ2-3; cdr3_aa: CASSLVVQNTDTQYF; cdr3_nt: TGTGCCAGCAGCTTAGTGGTCCAGAACACAGATACGCAGTATTTT
v_call: TRBV10-3; clone_size: -; d_call: -; j_call: TRBJ1-5; cdr3_aa: CAIRERGNQPQHF; cdr3_nt: TGTGCCATCAGGGAACGGGGAAATCAGCCCCAGCATTTT
v_call: TRBV7-3; clone_size: -; d_call: -; j_call: TRBJ2-6; cdr3_aa: CASSNRSGANVLTF; cdr3_nt: TGTGCCAGCAGCAACAGATCTGGGGCCAACGTCCTGACTTTC
v_call: TRBV4-2; clone_size: -; d_call: -; j_call: TRBJ1-2; cdr3_aa: CASSPTGGLDGYTF; cdr3_nt: TGTGCCAGCAGCCCAACCGGAGGGTTGGATGGCTACACCTTC
v_call: TRBV4-3; clone_size: few; d_call: -; j_call: TRBJ1-4; cdr3_aa: CASSQDRRQATNEKLFF; cdr3_nt: TGCGCCAGCAGCCAAGATCGACGACAGGCAACTAATGAAAAACTGTTTTTT
v_call: TRBV9; clone_size: -; d_call: -; j_call: TRBJ2-3; cdr3_aa: CASSFRRSAGTDTQYF; cdr3_nt: TGTGCCAGCAGCTTTAGGAGGAGCGCGGGGACAGATACGCAGTATTTT
v_call: TRBV5-4; clone_size: few; d_call: -; j_call: TRBJ2-3; cdr3_aa: CASSSSSGKTDTQYF; cdr3_nt: TGTGCCAGCAGCTCCAGTTCCGGGAAGACAGATACGCAGTATTTT
v_call: TRBV6-6; clone_size: -; d_call: TRBD2; j_call: TRBJ2-5; cdr3_aa: CASSVSGGARETQYF; cdr3_nt: TGTGCCAGCAGTGTGAGCGGGGGGGCGAGAGAGACCCAGTACTTC
v_call: TRBV7-2; clone_size: few; d_call: -; j_call: TRBJ2-1; cdr3_aa: CAASNREGTNEQFF; cdr3_nt: TGTGCCGCATCGAACAGGGAGGGTACGAATGAGCAGTTCTTC
v_call: TRBV11-2; clone_size: -; d_call: TRBD1; j_call: TRBJ1-2; cdr3_aa: CASSLDPTGDYGYTF; cdr3_nt: TGTGCCAGCAGCTTAGACCCTACAGGGGACTATGGCTACACCTTC
v_call: TRBV7-2; clone_size: -; d_call: TRBD2; j_call: TRBJ2-3; cdr3_aa: CASNPSWGLHTDTQYF; cdr3_nt: TGTGCCAGCAACCCAAGTTGGGGACTACACACAGATACGCAGTATTTT
v_call: TRBV2; clone_size: -; d_call: TRBD2; j_call: TRBJ2-1; cdr3_aa: CASSEEKAGGFNEQFF; cdr3_nt: TGTGCCAGCAGTGAAGAAAAAGCGGGGGGGTTCAATGAGCAGTTCTTC
v_call: TRBV5-1; clone_size: -; d_call: TRBD1; j_call: TRBJ2-3; cdr3_aa: CASSEKTGGTDTQYF; cdr3_nt: TGCGCCAGCAGCGAAAAGACAGGGGGCACAGATACGCAGTATTTT
v_call: TRBV7-9; clone_size: -; d_call: -; j_call: TRBJ2-3; cdr3_aa: CASGASGTQYF; cdr3_nt: TGTGCCAGCGGGGCCTCAGGTACGCAGTATTTT
v_call: TRBV6-1; clone_size: -; d_call: TRBD2; j_call: TRBJ2-3; cdr3_aa: CASSGPGLAGSTDTQYF; cdr3_nt: TGTGCCAGCAGTGGGCCGGGACTAGCGGGTAGCACAGATACGCAGTATTTT
v_call: TRBV2; clone_size: -; d_call: -; j_call: TRBJ2-7; cdr3_aa: CASSEESTGTSGKQYF; cdr3_nt: TGTGCCAGCAGTGAAGAATCAACAGGGACCTCTGGAAAGCAGTACTTC
v_call: TRBV7-7; clone_size: -; d_call: -; j_call: TRBJ1-1; cdr3_aa: CASSPYPDGTLGNTEAFF; cdr3_nt: TGTGCCAGCAGCCCCTACCCGGACGGGACACTCGGGAACACTGAAGCTTTCTTT
v_call: TRBV2; clone_size: -; d_call: -; j_call: TRBJ2-1; cdr3_aa: CASSGPLGDEQFF; cdr3_nt: TGTGCCAGCAGTGGGCCTCTGGGCGATGAGCAGTTCTTC
v_call: TRBV7-9; clone_size: few; d_call: -; j_call: TRBJ1-1; cdr3_aa: CASSLGWGHLNTEAFF; cdr3_nt: TGTGCCAGCAGCTTAGGCTGGGGGCACTTGAACACTGAAGCTTTCTTT
v_call: TRBV4-1; clone_size: -; d_call: -; j_call: TRBJ2-5; cdr3_aa: CASSQERETQYF; cdr3_nt: TGCGCCAGCAGCCAAGAGAGAGAGACCCAGTACTTC
v_call: TRBV6-1; clone_size: few; d_call: TRBD1; j_call: TRBJ1-3; cdr3_aa: CASSEGQHSGNTIYF; cdr3_nt: TGTGCCAGCAGTGAGGGACAGCACTCTGGAAACACCATATATTTT
v_call: TRBV19; clone_size: -; d_call: TRBD1; j_call: TRBJ1-4; cdr3_aa: CANGTGGEKLFF; cdr3_nt: TGTGCCAACGGGACAGGAGGGGAAAAACTGTTTTTT
v_call: TRBV19; clone_size: -; d_call: -; j_call: TRBJ2-7; cdr3_aa: CASSIDLFVAGEPYEQYF; cdr3_nt: TGTGCCAGTAGTATAGATCTATTTGTGGCAGGGGAGCCCTACGAGCAGTACTTC
v_call: TRBV10-3; clone_size: -; d_call: TRBD1; j_call: TRBJ1-2; cdr3_aa: CAISEPRDRANYGYTF; cdr3_nt: TGTGCCATCAGTGAGCCCCGGGACAGGGCAAACTATGGCTACACCTTC
v_call: TRBV28; clone_size: -; d_call: -; j_call: TRBJ1-1; cdr3_aa: CASSFQGTLNTEAFF; cdr3_nt: TGTGCCAGCAGTTTCCAAGGGACACTGAACACTGAAGCTTTCTTT
v_call: TRBV19; clone_size: once; d_call: TRBD1; j_call: TRBJ2-7; cdr3_aa: CASSIGQGFDEQYF; cdr3_nt: TGTGCCAGTAGTATAGGACAGGGGTTCGACGAGCAGTACTTC
v_call: TRBV27; clone_size: -; d_call: -; j_call: TRBJ1-1; cdr3_aa: CASSLSGGGEAFF; cdr3_nt: TGTGCCAGCAGTTTATCCGGGGGTGGCGAAGCTTTCTTT
v_call: TRBV2; clone_size: -; d_call: TRBD2; j_call: TRBJ2-2; cdr3_aa: CASTRGRGLAGTGELFF; cdr3_nt: TGTGCCAGCACCCGAGGGAGAGGACTAGCGGGGACCGGGGAGCTGTTTTTT